These 13 T cell receptor beta chains originate from one sample sequenced in a study of Tregs in tolerant kidney transplant recipients. Generated by immunoSEQ multiplex PCR, the TCRdb table keeps only in-frame clones and is missing some. Of 75,000 to 100,000 clones listed, more than 90% are singletons. The material sequenced was CD8+ T cells from blood. The receptors come from a human donor in good health.

J is TRBJ1-4 and V is TRBV7-9, with D unclear. Germline V gene data show CDR1 as SEHNR and CDR2 as FQNEAQ (reference sequence). V was clipped by 3 bases and J by 2 bases, with 1 base between them. The CDR3 consists of 12 residues. In DNA form, the CDR3 reads TGTGCCAGCAGCTTTACTAATGAAAAACTGTTTTTT. Residues: CASSFTNEKLFF.

This clone has only one observation. The chain is built from TRBV9 and TRBJ1-1; D unresolved. CDR3 length: 21 amino acids. Germline CDR1 is SGDLS and CDR2 is YYNGEE. Trimming left V 0 bases short and J 5 bases short, with 32 bases between. CDR3 in amino acids: CASSVGPSEGSLPQAPTEAFF. The CDR3 DNA follows: TGTGCCAGCAGCGTAGGACCCTCGGAGGGTTCCTTGCCACAAGCCCCGACTGAAGCTTTCTTT.

The rearrangement links TRBV4-1 to TRBJ2-5; D is possibly TRBD1 or TRBD2 (6 bases each). The CDR3 totals 12 residues. The V gene lost 4 bases and the J gene lost 5 bases, with 8 bases spanning the gap. The germline CDR1 and CDR2 sequences are MGHRA and YSYEKL. The CDR3 region has the DNA TGCGCCAGCAGCCCGGGGGCCGAGACCCAGTACTTC. Its translation: CASSPGAETQYF.

The chain is built from TRBV27 and TRBJ1-1, with 7 bases matching TRBD1. CDR1 and CDR2 from the germline V gene are MNHEY and SMNVEV (reference sequence). The CDR3 length is 16 residues. Unmatched junction bases numbered 11, after V lost 5 bases and J lost 2 bases. CDR3 in DNA: TGTGCCAGCAGTCTCTACCCTTGGGACAGTAACACTGAAGCTTTCTTT. Its protein is CASSLYPWDSNTEAFF.

This clone was seen more than once but under ten times. DNA of the CDR3: TGTGCCAGCAGTGGCGGAGCGGGAGGTGACATTCAGTACTTC. It translates to CASSGGAGGDIQYF. The chain uses TRBV6-4 and TRBJ2-4; 9 nucleotides align to TRBD2. Germline V gives CDR1 MRHNA, CDR2 SNTAGT. CDR3 length equals 14 residues. With V trimmed by 4 bases and J by 8 bases, 6 bases remained unmatched.

This chain joins TRBV2 and TRBJ1-2, with D uncertain. V was clipped by 3 bases and J by 4 bases, with 15 bases between them. Germline-derived CDR1 and CDR2 are SNHLY and FYNNEI. CDR3 length: 15 residues. The chain's CDR3 is CASSDSTFGRYGYTF. The CDR3, as DNA: TGTGCCAGCAGTGATTCCACTTTCGGACGCTATGGCTACACCTTC.

V is TRBV7-6 and J is TRBJ2-7; 9 positions match TRBD1. Germline lookup yields CDR1 SGHVS and CDR2 FNYEAQ. The CDR3 is 15 residues long. J was trimmed by 5 bases and V by 4 bases; bases with no gene match: 9. In DNA, the CDR3 is TGTGCCAGCAGCTATAAGGGACAGGGTGTCAACGAGCAGTACTTC. As protein: CASSYKGQGVNEQYF. Combining the CDR3 with reference TRBV7-6 and TRBJ2-7 gives the whole variable domain GAGVSQSPRYKVTKRGQDVALRCDPISGHVSLYWYRQALGQGPEFLTYFNYEAQQDKSGLPNDRFSAERPEGSISTLTIQRTEQRDSAMYRCASSYKGQGVNEQYFGPGTRLTVT.

This chain joins TRBV9 and TRBJ2-1; the match to TRBD1 covers 7 bases. The ends lost 3 bases at V and 1 base at J; junction bases unmatched: 10. This CDR3 spans 17 amino acids. Germline CDR1 and CDR2: SGDLS and YYNGEE. CDR3 in amino acids: CASSDRQGTGSYNEQFF. DNA for the CDR3: TGTGCCAGCAGCGATCGACAGGGTACGGGATCCTACAATGAGCAGTTCTTC.

The CDR3 DNA sequence: TGTGCCAGCAGCGGGTCTGACAGGGGGATTGAAAAACTGTTTTTT. Amino acids: CASSGSDRGIEKLFF. The chain uses TRBV9 and TRBJ1-4; the match to TRBD1 covers 9 bases. The CDR3 runs 15 residues. Germline V gene lookup returns CDR1 SGDLS and CDR2 YYNGEE. Trimming took 3 bases from V and 7 from J; bases not matched to a gene: 7.

The chain joins TRBV30 to TRBJ2-1; the match to TRBD1 covers 11 bases. The CDR3 runs to 14 residues. The germline CDR1 and CDR2 sequences are GTSNPN and SVGIG (reference sequence). After removal of 5 bases from V and 10 bases from J, the junction contained 10 bases not matched to a gene. CDR3 protein: CAWGGQGARSEQFF. The CDR3 bases are TGTGCCTGGGGTGGACAGGGGGCGCGTAGCGAGCAGTTCTTC.

The rearrangement uses TRBV19 and TRBJ2-1; D perhaps matches TRBD2 (5 bases). Germline loops: CDR1 LNHDA, CDR2 SQIVND (reference sequence). The CDR3 runs to 14 residues. V lost 5 bases to trimming and J lost 4 bases, with 12 bases between them. CDR3 DNA: TGTGCCAGTAGTTTGAGCGGTGGGTACAATGAGCAGTTCTTC. Amino acids: CASSLSGGYNEQFF.

The chain recombines TRBV7-9 with TRBJ2-7; D gene unclear. With 2 bases removed from V and 4 bases from J, the gap between germline ends came to 6 bases. The length of the CDR3 is 12 residues. The germline V gene has CDR1 SEHNR and CDR2 FQNEAQ (reference sequence). CDR3 DNA: TGTGCCAGCAGCTTACTTGGGTACGAGCAGTACTTC. Amino acids: CASSLLGYEQYF.

This chain joins TRBV19 and TRBJ2-1, with 9 positions matching TRBD2. Per germline, CDR1 LNHDA and CDR2 SQIVND (reference sequence). With V trimmed by 6 bases and J by 16 bases, 4 bases remained unmatched. The CDR3 extends over 10 amino acids. CDR3: CASSGTSLFF. The CDR3 coding sequence is TGTGCCAGTAGCGGGACTAGCCTATTCTTC. Complete variable domain (other parts from reference TRBV19 and TRBJ2-1): DGGITQSPKYLFRKEGQNVTLSCEQNLNHDAMYWYRQDPGQGLRLIYYSQIVNDFQKGDIAEGYSVSREKKESFPLTVTSAQKNPTAFYLCASSGTSLFFGPGTRLTVL.